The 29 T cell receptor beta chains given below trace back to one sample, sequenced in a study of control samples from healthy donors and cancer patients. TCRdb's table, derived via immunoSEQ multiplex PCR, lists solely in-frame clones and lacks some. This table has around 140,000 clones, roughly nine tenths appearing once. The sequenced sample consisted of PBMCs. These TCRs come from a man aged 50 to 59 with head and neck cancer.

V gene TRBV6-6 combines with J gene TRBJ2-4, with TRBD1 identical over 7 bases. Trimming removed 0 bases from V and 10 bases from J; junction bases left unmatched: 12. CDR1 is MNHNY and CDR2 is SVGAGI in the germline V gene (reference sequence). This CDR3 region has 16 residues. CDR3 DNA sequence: TGTGCCAGCAGTTACTCGTCTGTTGGGGACAGACCAATTCAGTACTTC. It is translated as CASSYSSVGDRPIQYF.

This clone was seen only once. This chain's CDR3 is CASSSPGAYEQYF. The CDR3 nucleotides are TGTGCCAGCAGTTCGCCTGGAGCTTATGAGCAGTACTTC. The chain recombines TRBV2 with TRBJ2-7, with unresolved D. Trimming removed 5 bases at V and 7 bases at J, with 15 bases between. Per the germline V gene, CDR1 is SNHLY and CDR2 is FYNNEI. This CDR3 is built from 13 residues.

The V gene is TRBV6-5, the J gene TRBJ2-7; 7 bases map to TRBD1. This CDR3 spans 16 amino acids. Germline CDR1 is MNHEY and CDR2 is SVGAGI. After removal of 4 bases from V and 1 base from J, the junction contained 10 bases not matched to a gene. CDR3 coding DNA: TGTGCCAGCAGTTCACAGGGGCAGACGGGTTCCTACGAGCAGTACTTC. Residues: CASSSQGQTGSYEQYF.

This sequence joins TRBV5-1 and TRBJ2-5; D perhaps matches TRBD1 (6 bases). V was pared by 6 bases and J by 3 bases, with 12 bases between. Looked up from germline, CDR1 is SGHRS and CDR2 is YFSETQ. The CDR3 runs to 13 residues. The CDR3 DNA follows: TGCGCCAGCACACAGGGTCCCAAAGAGACCCAGTACTTC. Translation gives CASTQGPKETQYF.

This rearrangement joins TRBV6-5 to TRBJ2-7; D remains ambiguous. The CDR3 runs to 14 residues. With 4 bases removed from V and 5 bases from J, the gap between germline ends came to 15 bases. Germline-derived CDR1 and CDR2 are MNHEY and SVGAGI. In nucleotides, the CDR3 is TGTGCCAGCAGTTTTTCGACGGTGACCCACGAGCAGTACTTC. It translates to CASSFSTVTHEQYF.

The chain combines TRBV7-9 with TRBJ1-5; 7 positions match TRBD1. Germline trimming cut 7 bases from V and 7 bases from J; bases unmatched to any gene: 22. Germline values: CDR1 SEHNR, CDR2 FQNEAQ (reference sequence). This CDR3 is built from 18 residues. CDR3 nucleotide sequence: TGTGCCAGCAACTCACCATCCCCCCCAGACAGGGAAGGCCAGCCCCAGCATTTT. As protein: CASNSPSPPDREGQPQHF.

CDR3 residues: CASSLAQGLLADTQYF. The CDR3 DNA is TGCGCCAGCAGCTTGGCCCAGGGGCTTTTGGCAGATACGCAGTATTTT. The J gene is TRBJ2-3, the V gene TRBV5-1; D might be TRBD1 (6 bases). The CDR3 runs 16 residues. Trimming stripped 0 bases from V and 4 bases from J, with 15 bases between. Germline V gene sequence: CDR1 SGHRS, CDR2 YFSETQ.

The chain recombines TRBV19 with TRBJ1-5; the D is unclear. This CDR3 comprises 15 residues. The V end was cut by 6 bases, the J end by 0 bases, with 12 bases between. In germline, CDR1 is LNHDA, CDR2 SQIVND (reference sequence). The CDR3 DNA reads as TGTGCCAGTAGCCTCACGGAATATAGCAATCAGCCCCAGCATTTT. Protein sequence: CASSLTEYSNQPQHF. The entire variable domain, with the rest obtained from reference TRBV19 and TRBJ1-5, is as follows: DGGITQSPKYLFRKEGQNVTLSCEQNLNHDAMYWYRQDPGQGLRLIYYSQIVNDFQKGDIAEGYSVSREKKESFPLTVTSAQKNPTAFYLCASSLTEYSNQPQHFGDGTRLSIL.

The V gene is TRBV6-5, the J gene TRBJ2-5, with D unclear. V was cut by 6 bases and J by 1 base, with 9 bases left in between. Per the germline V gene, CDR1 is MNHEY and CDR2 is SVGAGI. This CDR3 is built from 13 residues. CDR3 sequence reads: CASRMTVQETQYF. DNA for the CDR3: TGTGCCAGCAGGATGACGGTCCAAGAGACCCAGTACTTC.

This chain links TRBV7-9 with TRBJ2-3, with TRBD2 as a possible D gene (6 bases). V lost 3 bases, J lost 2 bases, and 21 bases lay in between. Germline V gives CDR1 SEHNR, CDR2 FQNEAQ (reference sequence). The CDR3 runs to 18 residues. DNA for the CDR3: TGTGCCAGCAGCTTGCCCCAAGAATCGGGGGACTTCACAGATACGCAGTATTTT. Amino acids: CASSLPQESGDFTDTQYF. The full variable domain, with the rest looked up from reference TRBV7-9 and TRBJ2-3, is DTGVSQNPRHKITKRGQNVTFRCDPISEHNRLYWYRQTLGQGPEFLTYFQNEAQLEKSRLLSDRFSAERPKGSFSTLEIQRTEQGDSAMYLCASSLPQESGDFTDTQYFGPGTRLTVL.

Written as DNA, the CDR3 is TGTGCCAGCAGTCCCGGGACAGCCGAGCAGTACTTC. Translated: CASSPGTAEQYF. This rearrangement joins TRBV12-3 or TRBV12-4 to TRBJ2-7; 7 nucleotides agree with TRBD1. With 5 bases clipped from V and 6 bases from J, the junction kept 4 bases outside the gene matches. The CDR3 sequence is 12 residues long.

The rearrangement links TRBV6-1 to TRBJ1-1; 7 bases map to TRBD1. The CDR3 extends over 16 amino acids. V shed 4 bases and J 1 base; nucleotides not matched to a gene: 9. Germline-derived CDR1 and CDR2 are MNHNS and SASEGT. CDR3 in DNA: TGTGCCAGCAGTGCGGGGGGACAGCCTAGGAACACTGAAGCTTTCTTT. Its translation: CASSAGGQPRNTEAFF.

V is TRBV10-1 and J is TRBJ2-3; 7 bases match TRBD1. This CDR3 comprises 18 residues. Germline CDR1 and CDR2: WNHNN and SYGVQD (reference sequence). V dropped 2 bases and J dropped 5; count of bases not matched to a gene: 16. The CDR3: CASSEPLRGQTAVDTQYF. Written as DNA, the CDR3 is TGCGCCAGCAGTGAGCCGCTAAGGGGGCAGACGGCAGTAGATACGCAGTATTTT.

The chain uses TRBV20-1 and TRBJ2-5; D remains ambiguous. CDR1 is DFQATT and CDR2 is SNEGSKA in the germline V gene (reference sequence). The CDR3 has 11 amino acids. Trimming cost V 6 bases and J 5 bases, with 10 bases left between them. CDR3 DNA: TGCAGTGCCTATAGGGTGGAGACCCAGTACTTC. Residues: CSAYRVETQYF.

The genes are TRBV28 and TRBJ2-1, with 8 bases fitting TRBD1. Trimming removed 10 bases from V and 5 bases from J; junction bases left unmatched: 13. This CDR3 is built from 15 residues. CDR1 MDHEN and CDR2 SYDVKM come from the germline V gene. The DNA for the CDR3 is TGTGCCACCTCTCCACGGGACAGGCCAAACAATGAGCAGTTCTTC. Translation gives CATSPRDRPNNEQFF.

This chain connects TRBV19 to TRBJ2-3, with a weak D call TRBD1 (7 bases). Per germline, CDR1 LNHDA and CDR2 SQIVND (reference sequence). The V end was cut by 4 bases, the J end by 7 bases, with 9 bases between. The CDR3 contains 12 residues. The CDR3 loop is CASSTGGYTQYF. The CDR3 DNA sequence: TGTGCCAGTAGTACAGGGGGGTATACGCAGTATTTT.

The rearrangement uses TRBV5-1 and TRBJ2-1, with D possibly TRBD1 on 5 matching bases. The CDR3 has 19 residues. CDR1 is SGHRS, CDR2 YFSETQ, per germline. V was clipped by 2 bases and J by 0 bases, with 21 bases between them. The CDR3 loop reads CASSFSLAWGRSSYNEQFF. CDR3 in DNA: TGCGCCAGCAGCTTTTCACTCGCCTGGGGCAGGAGCTCCTACAATGAGCAGTTCTTC.

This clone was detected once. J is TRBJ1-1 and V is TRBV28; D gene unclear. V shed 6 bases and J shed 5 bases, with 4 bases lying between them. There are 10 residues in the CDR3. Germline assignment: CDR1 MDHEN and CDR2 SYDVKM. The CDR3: CASRNTEAFF. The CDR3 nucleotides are TGTGCCAGCAGGAATACTGAAGCTTTCTTT.

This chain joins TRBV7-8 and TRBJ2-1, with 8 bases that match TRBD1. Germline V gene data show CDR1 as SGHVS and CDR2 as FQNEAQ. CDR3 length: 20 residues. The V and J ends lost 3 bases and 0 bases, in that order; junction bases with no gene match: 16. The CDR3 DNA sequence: TGTGCCAGCAGCTTCGCTCCCGGGACAGGACCCACAGGCTCCTACAATGAGCAGTTCTTC. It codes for CASSFAPGTGPTGSYNEQFF.

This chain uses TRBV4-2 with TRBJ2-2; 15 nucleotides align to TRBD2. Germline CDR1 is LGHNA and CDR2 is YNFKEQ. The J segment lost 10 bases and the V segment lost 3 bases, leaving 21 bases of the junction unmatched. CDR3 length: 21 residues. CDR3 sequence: CASSHLSAGHWTSGRAKELFF. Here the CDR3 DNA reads TGTGCCAGCAGCCATCTCTCGGCGGGACATTGGACTAGCGGGAGGGCGAAGGAGCTGTTTTTT.

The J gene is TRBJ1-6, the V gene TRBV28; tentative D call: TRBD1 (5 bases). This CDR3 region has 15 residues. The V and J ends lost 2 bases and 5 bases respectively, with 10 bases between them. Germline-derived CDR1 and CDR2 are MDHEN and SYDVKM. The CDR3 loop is CASSLRGGNNSPLHF. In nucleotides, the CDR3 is TGTGCCAGCAGTTTAAGGGGCGGTAATAATTCACCCCTCCACTTT.

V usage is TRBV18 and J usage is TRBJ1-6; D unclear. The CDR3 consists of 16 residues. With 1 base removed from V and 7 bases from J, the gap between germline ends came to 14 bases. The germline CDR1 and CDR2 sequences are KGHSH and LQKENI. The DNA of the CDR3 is TGTGCCAGCTCACCACAGGCGGCGGGAGAGAATTCACCCCTCCACTTT. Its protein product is CASSPQAAGENSPLHF.

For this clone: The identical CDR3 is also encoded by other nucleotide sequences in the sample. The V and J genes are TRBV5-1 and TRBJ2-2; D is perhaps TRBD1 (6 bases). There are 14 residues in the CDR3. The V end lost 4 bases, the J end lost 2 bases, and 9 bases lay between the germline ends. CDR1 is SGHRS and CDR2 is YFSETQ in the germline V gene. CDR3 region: CASSRGQNTGELFF. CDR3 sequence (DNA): TGCGCCAGCAGCCGGGGACAAAACACCGGGGAGCTGTTTTTT.

This CDR3 is CASSLAWGAIDSPLHF. The CDR3 DNA sequence: TGTGCCAGCAGCTTAGCCTGGGGGGCGATTGATTCACCCCTCCACTTT. V usage is TRBV7-9 and J usage is TRBJ1-6; D possibly corresponds to TRBD1 (6 bases). CDR1 is SEHNR and CDR2 is FQNEAQ in the germline V gene (reference sequence). This CDR3 region has 16 residues. The V and J ends lost 0 bases and 8 bases respectively, with 14 bases between them.

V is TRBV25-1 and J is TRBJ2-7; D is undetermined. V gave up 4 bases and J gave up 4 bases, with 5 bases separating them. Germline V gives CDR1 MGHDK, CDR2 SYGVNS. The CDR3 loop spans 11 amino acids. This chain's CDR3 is CASSAKYEQYF. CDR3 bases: TGTGCCAGCAGTGCCAAATACGAGCAGTACTTC.

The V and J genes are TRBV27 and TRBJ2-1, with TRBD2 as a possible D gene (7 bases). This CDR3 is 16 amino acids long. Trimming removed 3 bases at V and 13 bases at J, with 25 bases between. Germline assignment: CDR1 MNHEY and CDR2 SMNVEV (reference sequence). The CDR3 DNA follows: TGTGCCAGCAGTTTTCGACTAGCAGGGGATAGACCAAGCCAGTTCTTC. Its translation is CASSFRLAGDRPSQFF.

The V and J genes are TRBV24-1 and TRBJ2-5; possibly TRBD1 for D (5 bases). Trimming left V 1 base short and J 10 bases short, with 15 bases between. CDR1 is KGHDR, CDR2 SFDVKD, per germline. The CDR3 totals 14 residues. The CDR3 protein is CATSDFGATLGQYF. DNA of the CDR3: TGTGCCACCAGTGATTTTGGGGCGACTTTGGGCCAGTACTTC.

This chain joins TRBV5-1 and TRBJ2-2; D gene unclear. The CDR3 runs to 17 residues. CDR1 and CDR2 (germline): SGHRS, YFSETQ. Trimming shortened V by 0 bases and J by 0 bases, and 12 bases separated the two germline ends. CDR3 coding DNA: TGCGCCAGCAGCTTGGCAGGTGGTCAGTCGAACACCGGGGAGCTGTTTTTT. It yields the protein CASSLAGGQSNTGELFF.

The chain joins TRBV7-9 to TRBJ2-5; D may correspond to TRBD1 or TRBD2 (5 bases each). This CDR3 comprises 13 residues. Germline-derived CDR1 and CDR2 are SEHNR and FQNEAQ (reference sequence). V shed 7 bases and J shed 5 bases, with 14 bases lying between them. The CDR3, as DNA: TGTGCCAGCATCTATGGGGGAGTGGAGACCCAGTACTTC. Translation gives CASIYGGVETQYF.